A single sample is the source of the 20 T cell receptor beta chains below, sequenced in a study of blood T cell repertoires in COVID-19. The data were produced by immunoSEQ multiplex PCR, yet TCRdb's version contains in-frame clones alone and is incomplete. The sample includes 110,000 to 150,000 clones, around 72% seen only once; the top ten take 1.9%. The sample consisted of peripheral blood. Receptor source: a woman in her sixties or seventies with acute or convalescent COVID-19.

The chain joins TRBV29-1 to TRBJ2-7; tentatively, D is TRBD1 (5 bases). The ends were cut back, 5 bases at V and 0 bases at J, with 11 bases in the middle. The CDR3 consists of 13 residues. CDR1 is SQVTM and CDR2 is ANQGSEA in the germline V gene. This CDR3 reads CSVLTGLSYEQYF. The CDR3 bases are TGCAGCGTTCTCACAGGCCTCTCCTACGAGCAGTACTTC.

The chain links TRBV5-1 to TRBJ2-7, with 13 bases that match TRBD2. Unmatched junction bases numbered 10, after V lost 5 bases and J lost 2 bases. The CDR3 spans 17 residues. CDR1 SGHRS and CDR2 YFSETQ come from the germline V gene. The CDR3 is CASRPEGTSGIAYEQYF. The DNA of the CDR3 is TGCGCCAGCAGACCCGAAGGGACTAGCGGGATCGCCTACGAGCAGTACTTC.

This sequence joins TRBV5-6 and TRBJ2-1; possible D gene TRBD2, 6 bases. Trimming cost V 2 bases and J 9 bases, with 15 bases left between them. The germline V gene has CDR1 SGHDT and CDR2 YYEEEE. The CDR3 covers 14 residues. CDR3 region: CASSFFRSGSEQFF. CDR3 coding DNA: TGTGCCAGCAGCTTTTTCCGTAGCGGCAGTGAGCAGTTCTTC.

The chain uses TRBV6-5 and TRBJ2-7; D remains ambiguous. V was clipped by 2 bases and J by 2 bases, with 13 bases between them. Germline lookup yields CDR1 MNHEY and CDR2 SVGAGI. The CDR3 covers 15 residues. The CDR3 spells CASSYHSRNTYEQYF. The DNA for the CDR3 is TGTGCCAGCAGTTACCACAGCCGAAATACCTACGAGCAGTACTTC.

The chain recombines TRBV5-1 with TRBJ1-1; the match to TRBD1 covers 7 bases. The CDR3 totals 14 residues. J lost 2 bases, V lost 4 bases, and 5 bases had no gene match. Germline V gene data show CDR1 as SGHRS and CDR2 as YFSETQ. The CDR3 loop reads CASSPGGGNTEAFF. CDR3 DNA: TGCGCCAGCAGCCCAGGGGGAGGAAACACTGAAGCTTTCTTT.

The chain has TRBV10-1 and TRBJ2-5, with 10 bases matching TRBD2. In germline, CDR1 is WNHNN, CDR2 SYGVQD (reference sequence). The CDR3 runs 16 residues. The J segment lost 6 bases and the V segment lost 0 bases, leaving 7 bases of the junction unmatched. CDR3: CASSESLAGAGKTQYF. CDR3 nucleotides: TGCGCCAGCAGTGAGTCGCTAGCGGGAGCTGGGAAGACCCAGTACTTC.

The rearrangement links TRBV6-1 to TRBJ1-5, with unresolved D. Germline V gene sequence: CDR1 MNHNS, CDR2 SASEGT. The CDR3 covers 15 residues. The V end was cut by 2 bases, the J end by 0 bases, with 8 bases between. The DNA of the CDR3 is TGTGCCAGCAGTGAATTTACAGTTAGCAATCAGCCCCAGCATTTT. Translating gives CASSEFTVSNQPQHF.

The chain employs TRBV29-1 and TRBJ2-7; weak D call: TRBD2 (6 bases). The CDR3 covers 14 residues. Trimming removed 1 base at V and 1 base at J, with 11 bases between. In germline, CDR1 is SQVTM, CDR2 ANQGSEA. The CDR3 spells CSVEVGTESYEQYF. CDR3 in DNA: TGCAGCGTTGAAGTGGGGACTGAATCCTACGAGCAGTACTTC.

The chain carries TRBV5-1 and TRBJ2-3; 7 bases fit TRBD2. Germline V gene data show CDR1 as SGHRS and CDR2 as YFSETQ. The CDR3 sequence is 14 residues long. V shed 0 bases and J 6 bases; nucleotides not matched to a gene: 4. CDR3: CASSLDGRPDTQYF. The CDR3 coding sequence is TGCGCCAGCAGCTTGGACGGGAGGCCCGATACGCAGTATTTT.

J is TRBJ2-1 and V is TRBV9; 12 bases agree with TRBD1. J was trimmed by 7 bases and V by 2 bases; bases with no gene match: 13. In germline, CDR1 is SGDLS, CDR2 YYNGEE. This CDR3 comprises 18 residues. DNA for the CDR3: TGTGCCAGCAGCGTTCGATTCTCCGGGACAGGGGGCCAAAATGAGCAGTTCTTC. Translated: CASSVRFSGTGGQNEQFF.

The genes are TRBV5-4 and TRBJ2-5, with 13 bases that match TRBD2. Trimming took 0 bases from V and 4 from J; bases not matched to a gene: 3. Germline V lookup: CDR1 SGHNT, CDR2 YYREEE (reference sequence). The length of the CDR3 is 16 residues. In nucleotides, the CDR3 is TGTGCCAGCAGCTTGGGACTAGCGGGAGGAACAGAGACCCAGTACTTC. Protein sequence: CASSLGLAGGTETQYF. Drawing the rest from reference TRBV5-4 and TRBJ2-5, the complete variable domain is ETGVTQSPTHLIKTRGQQVTLRCSSQSGHNTVSWYQQALGQGPQFIFQYYREEENGRGNFPPRFSGLQFPNYSSELNVNALELDDSALYLCASSLGLAGGTETQYFGPGTRLLVL.

The chain joins TRBV4-1 to TRBJ2-5; 11 bases fit TRBD2. There are 16 residues in the CDR3. The trim removed 4 bases at V and 1 base at J, leaving 5 bases unmatched. Germline V gene data show CDR1 as MGHRA and CDR2 as YSYEKL. CDR3 coding DNA: TGCGCCAGCAGCCTCCGGCTAGCGGGAGGCCAAGAGACCCAGTACTTC. Translating gives CASSLRLAGGQETQYF.

The chain uses TRBV30 and TRBJ2-7, with 8 nucleotides matching TRBD2. CDR1 and CDR2 (germline): GTSNPN, SVGIG (reference sequence). After removal of 4 bases from V and 3 bases from J, the junction contained 11 bases not matched to a gene. The CDR3 contains 15 residues. CDR3 in amino acids: CAWKDLRTSLYEQYF. CDR3 nucleotide sequence: TGTGCCTGGAAGGATTTGAGGACTAGCCTCTACGAGCAGTACTTC.

This chain links TRBV6-5 with TRBJ2-7, with D maybe TRBD1 (6 bases). The CDR3 sequence is 14 residues long. Trimming removed 7 bases at V and 1 base at J, with 14 bases between. Germline V gene sequence: CDR1 MNHEY, CDR2 SVGAGI. CDR3 sequence reads: CASKRTEGSYEQYF. The CDR3 coding sequence is TGTGCCAGCAAACGGACAGAGGGTTCCTACGAGCAGTACTTC.

The gene calls are TRBV6-6 and TRBJ2-7, with D perhaps TRBD1 (6 bases). Trimming removed 0 bases at V and 7 bases at J, with 19 bases between. Germline V lookup: CDR1 MNHNY, CDR2 SVGAGI (reference sequence). This CDR3 has 16 residues. The CDR3 is CASSYSSGTWSGEQYF. The CDR3 bases are TGTGCCAGCAGTTACTCGTCCGGGACATGGTCGGGAGAGCAGTACTTC.

The CDR3 nucleotides are TGTGCCAGCAGTCCGTTCACTAGCGGGAGCGGGTGGATAGATACGCAGTATTTT. Translating gives CASSPFTSGSGWIDTQYF. V usage is TRBV2 and J usage is TRBJ2-3; 11 bases fit TRBD2. This CDR3 contains 18 residues. Unmatched junction bases numbered 15, after V lost 5 bases and J lost 5 bases. Germline V gene sequence: CDR1 SNHLY, CDR2 FYNNEI.

In its sample, this clone was seen a few times. This chain uses TRBV27 with TRBJ2-7; 11 bases agree with TRBD2. The CDR3 runs 16 residues. V was clipped by 0 bases and J by 4 bases; unmatched bases: 5. The germline CDR1 and CDR2 sequences are MNHEY and SMNVEV (reference sequence). CDR3 nucleotide sequence: TGTGCCAGCAGTTTATCCCTAGCGGGAGGAAAGTACGAGCAGTACTTC. Amino acid sequence: CASSLSLAGGKYEQYF.

V gene TRBV18 combines with J gene TRBJ2-5; D unresolved. This CDR3 is built from 14 residues. Germline lookup yields CDR1 KGHSH and CDR2 LQKENI. The V end was cut by 0 bases, the J end by 3 bases, with 8 bases between. The CDR3 is CASSPPSLKETQYF. Here the CDR3 DNA reads TGTGCCAGCTCACCACCGAGTCTAAAAGAGACCCAGTACTTC. The full variable domain, in which reference TRBV18 and TRBJ2-5 provide the parts outside the CDR3, is NAGVMQNPRHLVRRRGQEARLRCSPMKGHSHVYWYRQLPEEGLKFMVYLQKENIIDESGMPKERFSAEFPKEGPSILRIQQVVRGDSAAYFCASSPPSLKETQYFGPGTRLLVL.

This clone was recorded only once. The CDR3 is CATSAMSSYNEQFF. CDR3 nucleotide sequence: TGTGCCACCAGTGCGATGAGCTCCTACAATGAGCAGTTCTTC. The chain combines TRBV24-1 with TRBJ2-1, with unresolved D. This CDR3 has 14 residues. In germline, CDR1 is KGHDR, CDR2 SFDVKD. V shed 5 bases and J shed 0 bases, with 7 bases lying between them.

The chain links TRBV7-2 to TRBJ2-5; D remains ambiguous. CDR3 size: 14 residues. Looked up from germline, CDR1 is SGHTA and CDR2 is FQGNSA. Between the trimmed V and J ends, which lost 4 bases and 4 bases, there was a span of 13 bases. CDR3 DNA sequence: TGTGCCAGCAGCTCCTCCATGCTCGGAGAGACCCAGTACTTC. This codes for CASSSSMLGETQYF.